This is a list of T cell receptor beta chains from one sample in a study of somatic mutations in cytotoxic T cells in rheumatoid arthritis. Sequencing was performed with immunoSEQ multiplex PCR; in TCRdb, only in-frame clones are kept and a portion is missing. Of roughly 11,000 clones listed, over 65% are singletons. The source material was CD8+ T cells sorted from blood. The source is a woman aged 40-49 years in good health. The conserved cysteine and the conserved F or W are not part of the CDR3 here.

j_gene	v_gene	len	CDR3aa
TRBJ2-1	TRBV7-9	13	ASSLQGSSYNEQF
TRBJ2-1	TRBV14	13	ASSQDWGAYNEQF
TRBJ2-7	TRBV11-3	13	ASSLRSGWVGEQY
TRBJ2-3	TRBV7-9	15	ASSLDPRRFSTDTQY
TRBJ1-4	TRBV7-9	10	ASSLWREKLF
TRBJ1-1	TRBV7-3	14	AGSFGATGVNTEAF
TRBJ2-1	TRBV19	13	ASSIALRIYNEQF
TRBJ2-7	TRBV11-2	11	ASSLVGGHEQY
TRBJ1-5	TRBV6-1	13	ASSADNLSNQPQH
TRBJ1-4	TRBV6-1	13	ASKVGDAVNEKLF
TRBJ2-3	TRBV2	12	ASSWGGPSDTQY
TRBJ2-3	TRBV5-1	10	ASSLAGQGFY
TRBJ2-6	TRBV4-1	13	ASSQDNAGANVLT
TRBJ2-5	TRBV18	12	ASSPRDSLETQY
TRBJ1-2	TRBV6-1	13	ASSGGTGGADGYT
TRBJ1-1	TRBV28	11	ANSPISTAEAF
TRBJ1-1	TRBV5-1	11	ASTLGGNTEAF
TRBJ2-1	TRBV7-3	13	ASSLRQGIYNEQF
TRBJ1-2	TRBV6-1	11	ASSEALNYGYT
TRBJ1-6	TRBV10-3	12	AISEGQRNSPLH
TRBJ1-2	TRBV11-2	12	ASSLATGPYGYT
TRBJ2-2	TRBV27	12	ASSPAQNTGELF
TRBJ2-7	TRBV30	12	AWSAGQGIYEQY
TRBJ2-6	TRBV10-3	12	AISAGSGANVLT
TRBJ1-1	TRBV28	12	ASSHSHQNTEAF
TRBJ2-1	TRBV5-4	13	ASSLGVGGENEQF
TRBJ2-1	TRBV6-6	13	ASSQNRGVYNEQF
TRBJ1-1	TRBV7-6	13	ASSLWGGRDTEAF
TRBJ2-7	TRBV5-1	7	ARYRDFY
TRBJ2-2	TRBV6-5	9	ASSQTGELF
TRBJ2-7	TRBV10-3	11	ATRTSGRREQY
TRBJ1-5	TRBV27	13	ASTPWLGAGQPQH
TRBJ2-3	TRBV4-2	13	ASSQESRSTDTQY
TRBJ1-3	TRBV7-9	10	ASSPPGSAIY
TRBJ2-1	TRBV9	14	ASSPSITTTYNEQF
TRBJ2-3	TRBV2	14	ASRNYPSALTDTQY
TRBJ2-1	TRBV5-8	12	ASSFYGTGGEQF
TRBJ2-3	TRBV12-5	12	ASGLEGASDTQY
TRBJ1-2	TRBV6-1	14	ASSDPSGGLNYGYT
TRBJ1-1	TRBV15	13	ATSRDIVEDTEAF
TRBJ2-4	TRBV6-1	9	ASTGGDIQY
TRBJ2-7	TRBV5-6	12	ASSLGRADYEQY
TRBJ1-2	TRBV7-9	13	ASSLGNREADGYT
TRBJ1-6	TRBV19	13	ASSITDSINSPLH
TRBJ2-7	TRBV6-1	12	ASSVLAGFSEQY
TRBJ2-1	TRBV28	12	ASKRGGPYNEQF
TRBJ1-5	TRBV19	14	ASSSDRGAGDQPQH
TRBJ1-6	TRBV28	14	ASRILGGAQNSPLH
TRBJ2-1	TRBV27	12	ASSRQGLGNEQF
TRBJ2-3	TRBV4-1	14	ASTMGSGGASDTQY
TRBJ2-4	TRBV7-8	15	ASSLVTGSYAKNIQY
TRBJ1-1	TRBV12-5	11	ASGLGTGTEAF
TRBJ2-5	TRBV27	12	ASSPSLGQNTQY
TRBJ1-5	TRBV2	10	ASRDYNQPQH
TRBJ1-4	TRBV28	16	ASSFIKPVDRGSEKLF
TRBJ2-5	TRBV6-5	13	ASSPHSGSLETQY
TRBJ2-3	TRBV28	11	ASRISSGYTQY
TRBJ2-5	TRBV27	12	ASRPQGVPETQY
TRBJ2-6	TRBV10-3	13	AISAGTPGANVLT